The rows below give T cell receptor beta chains drawn from one sample of a study of shared clonotypes between healthy human individuals. Some clones are missing from TCRdb's copy, which holds only in-frame ones; the method was immunoSEQ multiplex PCR. The sample lists some 690,000 clones; around 90% were seen once. Sequencing was done on a sample of memory CD8+ T cells from PBMCs. Receptor source: a man in his late teens or twenties in good health. Some clones in this sample may be carry-over from other donors' samples. CDR3s include the opening cysteine and the closing phenylalanine or tryptophan. D genes are given only for firm matches. Clone size is shown for a subset of rows, as once, few, many or a class of expanded clone.

clone size,J gene,D gene,V gene,CDR3 protein,CDR3 DNA
NA,TRBJ2-3,TRBD1,TRBV27,CASSFGQAPADTQYF,TGTGCCAGCAGTTTCGGACAGGCCCCCGCAGATACGCAGTATTTT
NA,TRBJ2-7,NA,TRBV5-6,CASSLGAGHYEQYF,TGTGCCAGCAGCTTGGGGGCGGGACACTACGAGCAGTACTTC
NA,TRBJ2-5,NA,TRBV7-9,CASSLSAREQYF,TGTGCCAGCAGCTTATCAGCGCGAGAGCAGTACTTC
NA,TRBJ1-2,NA,TRBV27,CASSLGFSIFFYGYTF,TGTGCCAGCTCCTTGGGTTTTAGTATCTTTTTCTATGGCTACACCTTC
NA,TRBJ2-1,NA,TRBV9,CASSVRSGISYNEQFF,TGTGCCAGCAGCGTTAGATCGGGCATCTCCTACAATGAGCAGTTCTTC
NA,TRBJ2-3,NA,TRBV7-9,CASSGRTPHTDTQYF,TGTGCCAGCAGCGGCCGGACCCCTCACACAGATACGCAGTATTTT
NA,TRBJ2-2,NA,TRBV7-3,CASSLTGGTGELFF,TGTGCCAGCAGCTTAACTGGTGGAACCGGGGAGCTGTTTTTT
NA,TRBJ2-2,NA,TRBV27,CASRRDATNTGELFF,TGTGCCAGCAGACGGGACGCCACGAACACCGGGGAGCTGTTTTTT
NA,TRBJ2-3,TRBD2,TRBV6-1,CASSEIGRESTDTQYF,TGTGCCAGCAGTGAAATCGGGCGGGAGAGCACAGATACGCAGTATTTT
once,TRBJ2-1,NA,TRBV11-1,CASSAGLLSSYNEQFF,TGTGCCAGCAGCGCCGGACTTTTAAGCTCCTACAATGAGCAGTTCTTC
NA,TRBJ2-7,NA,TRBV4-1,CASSQTRISYEQYF,TGCGCCAGCAGCCAAACCCGGATCTCCTACGAGCAGTACTTC
NA,TRBJ2-7,TRBD2,TRBV6-5,CASSSLAGRAIDEQYF,TGTGCCAGCAGTTCTCTCGCCGGGAGGGCCATAGACGAGCAGTACTTC
once,TRBJ2-7,TRBD1,TRBV7-6,CASSLGTGAYEQYF,TGTGCCAGCAGCCTAGGGACAGGAGCCTACGAGCAGTACTTC